This is a list of T cell receptor beta chains from one sample in a study of T cell repertoires in cytomegalovirus infection. TCRdb redid the calling of the reads with MiXCR, one entry per CDR3 protein. The table shows 310,000 or so distinct CDR3 sequences, with about 26% occurring only once. Sequencing used PBMCs. The source of these receptors is a human donor in good health (CMV status not recorded). Some clones in this sample may be carry-over from other donors' samples. The CDR3 runs from the conserved cysteine through the conserved F or W. Each record gives: D gene, J gene, V gene, clone size, CDR3 protein. A D gene is named only where the DNA matches it firmly. A clone size is listed for some rows: how often the clone was seen (once, few, many), or a class if it is expanded.

NA	TRBJ1-1	TRBV7-9	NA	CASSRDSEAFF
TRBD2	TRBJ2-7	TRBV10-2	NA	CASSESIAGAYEQYF
TRBD2	TRBJ2-2	TRBV7-8	many	CASSSRTSGSSGGELFF
NA	TRBJ2-7	TRBV10-1	NA	CASSEYGGLADEQYF
NA	TRBJ2-5	TRBV29-1	NA	CSVRGDAETQYF
NA	TRBJ2-4	TRBV28	NA	CASSPGPKNIQYF
NA	TRBJ1-5	TRBV7-9	NA	CASSLVEGPQEQPQHF
NA	TRBJ2-1	TRBV20-1	NA	CSVDGLSYNEQFF
TRBD1	TRBJ1-5	TRBV6-2/TRBV6-3	NA	CASSETGGMRNQPQHF
NA	TRBJ2-1	TRBV5-4	NA	CASGQRSSYNEQFF
TRBD1	TRBJ1-2	TRBV5-1	NA	CASSLEGQGYGYTF
TRBD2	TRBJ2-1	TRBV15	few	CATSRVFPGLAYNEQFF
TRBD2	TRBJ2-7	TRBV7-8	many	CASSLVGQRGTYEQYF
NA	TRBJ1-2	TRBV28	NA	CASSLGGAGRFYGYTF
TRBD1	TRBJ2-2	TRBV5-5	few	CASSFTGGAATGELFF
NA	TRBJ2-4	TRBV7-2	many	CASSLDGGKNIQYF
NA	TRBJ2-2	TRBV11-3	few	CASSPRAGGELFF
TRBD2	TRBJ2-7	TRBV20-1	NA	CSARTSGNYDEQYF
NA	TRBJ1-5	TRBV19	NA	CASSMPVGGNQPQHF
TRBD2	TRBJ2-3	TRBV7-2	many	CASSLVPGGATDTQYF
NA	TRBJ1-1	TRBV2	NA	CASSVDGGNTEAFF